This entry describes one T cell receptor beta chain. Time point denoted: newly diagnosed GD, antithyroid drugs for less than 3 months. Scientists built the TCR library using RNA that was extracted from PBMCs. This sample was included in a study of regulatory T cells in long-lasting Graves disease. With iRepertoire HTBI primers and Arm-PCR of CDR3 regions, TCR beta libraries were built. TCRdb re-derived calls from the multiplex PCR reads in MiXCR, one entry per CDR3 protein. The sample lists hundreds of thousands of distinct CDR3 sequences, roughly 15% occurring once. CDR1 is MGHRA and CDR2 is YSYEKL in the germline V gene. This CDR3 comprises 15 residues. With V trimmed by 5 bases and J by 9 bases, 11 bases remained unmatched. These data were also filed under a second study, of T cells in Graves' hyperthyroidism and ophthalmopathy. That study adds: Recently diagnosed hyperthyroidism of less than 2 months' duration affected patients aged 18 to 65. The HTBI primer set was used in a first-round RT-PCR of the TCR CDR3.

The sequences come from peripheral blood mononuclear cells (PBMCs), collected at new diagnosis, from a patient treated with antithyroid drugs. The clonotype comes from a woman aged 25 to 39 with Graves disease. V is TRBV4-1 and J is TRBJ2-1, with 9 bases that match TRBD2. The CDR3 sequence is CASSFQAVAGAEQFF. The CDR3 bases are TGCGCCAGCAGCTTTCAAGCGGTAGCGGGAGCTGAGCAGTTCTTC.